A single sample is the source of the 21 T cell receptor beta chains below, sequenced in a study of shared clonotypes between healthy human individuals. Some clones are missing from TCRdb's copy, which holds only in-frame ones; the method was immunoSEQ multiplex PCR. The repertoire has 1.4 million or so clones, 98% of them found once; the top ten carry about 0.4%. Sequenced: naive CD4+ T cells sorted from blood. Subset meaning: CD45RA+ positively selected. These receptors came from a man aged 25-45 years in good health.

The chain has TRBV9 and TRBJ2-7; weak D call: TRBD2 (5 bases). CDR1 and CDR2 from the germline V gene are SGDLS and YYNGEE. CDR3 size: 17 residues. The V gene lost 5 bases and the J gene lost 1 base, with 22 bases spanning the gap. This CDR3 reads CASSPTSRGRLSYEQYF. DNA of the CDR3: TGTGCCAGCAGTCCAACCTCACGCGGGCGCCTATCCTACGAGCAGTACTTC.

About this clone itself: The identical CDR3 is also encoded by other nucleotide sequences in the sample. The chain recombines TRBV4-1 with TRBJ2-7; TRBD1 agrees at 9 bases. V was clipped by 2 bases and J by 0 bases; unmatched bases: 2. Germline CDR1 is MGHRA and CDR2 is YSYEKL. The CDR3 contains 15 residues. CDR3 in amino acids: CASSQPGQGSYEQYF. The CDR3 DNA reads as TGCGCCAGCAGCCAACCGGGACAGGGCTCCTACGAGCAGTACTTC.

This clone occurred once. This chain uses TRBV30 with TRBJ2-2; D remains unclear. The CDR3 is made up of 12 amino acids. V gave up 2 bases and J gave up 6 bases, with 7 bases separating them. CDR1 is GTSNPN and CDR2 is SVGIG in the germline V gene (reference sequence). In DNA, the CDR3 is TGTGCCTGGAGTTTCCGGTCCGGGGAGCTGTTTTTT. As protein: CAWSFRSGELFF.

This chain links TRBV2 with TRBJ2-1; 7 bases agree with TRBD2. Germline CDR1 reads SNHLY; CDR2 reads FYNNEI. With 6 bases clipped from V and 8 bases from J, the junction kept 7 bases outside the gene matches. The CDR3 has 13 residues. The CDR3 DNA sequence: TGTGCCAGCAGAGGGGTGGGGAGGGATGAGCAGTTCTTC. Its translation: CASRGVGRDEQFF.

The table lists this clone with a count of one. V usage is TRBV5-5 and J usage is TRBJ2-2, with D maybe TRBD2 (5 bases). Per germline, CDR1 SGHKS and CDR2 YYEKEE (reference sequence). The CDR3 length is 14 residues. V gave up 2 bases and J gave up 5 bases, with 10 bases separating them. CDR3 protein: CASSFLRGTGELFF. The CDR3 DNA reads TGTGCCAGCAGCTTCCTCCGAGGGACCGGGGAGCTGTTTTTT.

The genes are TRBV9 and TRBJ2-2, with D unresolved. The CDR3 length is 14 residues. Trimming took off 0 bases at V and 6 bases at J, with 9 bases between the two ends. Looked up from germline, CDR1 is SGDLS and CDR2 is YYNGEE. CDR3 in DNA: TGTGCCAGCAGCGTAGCCCCCGTAGCCGGGGAGCTGTTTTTT. This encodes CASSVAPVAGELFF. The whole variable domain, filled in from reference TRBV9 and TRBJ2-2, reads DSGVTQTPKHLITATGQRVTLRCSPRSGDLSVYWYQQSLDQGLQFLIQYYNGEERAKGNILERFSAQQFPDLHSELNLSSLELGDSALYFCASSVAPVAGELFFGEGSRLTVL.

The CDR3 here is CASSHEYGGHNEQFF. The DNA for the CDR3 is TGTGCCAGCAGCCACGAGTATGGGGGACACAATGAGCAGTTCTTC. The chain joins TRBV4-2 to TRBJ2-1; D might be TRBD1 or TRBD2, each matching 5 bases. The CDR3 loop spans 15 amino acids. Germline V gene lookup returns CDR1 LGHNA and CDR2 YNFKEQ. The germline V and J ends were trimmed by 3 bases and 5 bases, with 14 bases remaining between them.

The CDR3 here is CASSYSIAGYEQYF. DNA for the CDR3: TGTGCCAGCAGTTACTCGATTGCGGGGTACGAGCAGTACTTC. The V gene is TRBV6-6, the J gene TRBJ2-7, with D perhaps TRBD2 (6 bases). This CDR3 region has 14 residues. V was clipped by 0 bases and J by 4 bases, with 10 bases between them. Germline CDR1 is MNHNY and CDR2 is SVGAGI (reference sequence).

V and J are TRBV18 and TRBJ2-7, with 10 bases identical to TRBD1. CDR3 size: 18 residues. The trim removed 1 base at V and 0 bases at J, leaving 9 bases unmatched. Looked up from germline, CDR1 is KGHSH and CDR2 is LQKENI. The CDR3 is CASSPLPGQGPSSYEQYF. The CDR3 DNA reads as TGTGCCAGCTCACCACTGCCGGGACAGGGGCCGAGCTCCTACGAGCAGTACTTC.

With respect to this clone: Other DNA sequences in the sample encode the same CDR3. This sequence joins TRBV7-9 and TRBJ2-2; D is unresolved. V was trimmed by 6 bases and J by 6 bases, leaving 8 bases between them. Germline values: CDR1 SEHNR, CDR2 FQNEAQ (reference sequence). CDR3 size: 12 residues. In DNA, the CDR3 is TGTGCCAGCAGTTCTTCATCCGGGGAGCTGTTTTTT. Protein: CASSSSSGELFF.

The V gene is TRBV6-5, the J gene TRBJ2-7; a possible D gene is TRBD2 (5 bases). Between the trimmed V and J ends, which lost 6 bases and 4 bases, there was a span of 19 bases. CDR1 and CDR2 (germline): MNHEY, SVGAGI. CDR3 length: 15 residues. CDR3 sequence: CASSPNLADGYEQYF. CDR3 nucleotide sequence: TGTGCCAGCAGCCCAAACCTAGCCGATGGGTACGAGCAGTACTTC.

The rearrangement uses TRBV28 and TRBJ1-4; possible D gene TRBD1, 5 bases. Germline V gene lookup returns CDR1 MDHEN and CDR2 SYDVKM. Trimming pared 4 bases from V and 4 bases from J, leaving 16 bases between. The CDR3 is 16 residues long. The CDR3 here is CASSSPGRDGNEKLFF. For the CDR3, the DNA is TGTGCCAGCAGTTCCCCCGGCCGGGACGGTAATGAAAAACTGTTTTTT.

J is TRBJ1-1 and V is TRBV5-1, with 10 bases matching TRBD1. CDR3 length: 15 residues. V shed 4 bases, J shed 5 bases, and the junction held 8 bases outside the gene matches. Germline V gene lookup returns CDR1 SGHRS and CDR2 YFSETQ. DNA for the CDR3: TGCGCCAGCAGCACCCAGACAGGGGGCTGGACTGAAGCTTTCTTT. Its translation is CASSTQTGGWTEAFF.

The V and J genes are TRBV6-1 and TRBJ1-5; D is unclear. Germline-derived CDR1 and CDR2 are MNHNS and SASEGT. The length of the CDR3 is 13 residues. V was cut by 6 bases and J by 0 bases, with 6 bases left in between. The CDR3 sequence: CASRYFSNQPQHF. CDR3 sequence (DNA): TGTGCCAGCAGATATTTTAGCAATCAGCCCCAGCATTTT.

J is TRBJ2-7 and V is TRBV12-1. TRBV12-1 is a documented pseudogene. This CDR3 comprises 16 residues. The CDR3 region is CASSSPPRDPRDEQYF. Written as DNA, the CDR3 is TGTGCCAGCAGCTCCCCCCCCAGGGACCCCCGGGACGAGCAGTACTTC.

V gene TRBV11-2 combines with J gene TRBJ2-1; D perhaps matches TRBD2 (7 bases). The V gene lost 5 bases and the J gene lost 8 bases, with 19 bases spanning the gap. CDR1 and CDR2 from the germline V gene are SGHAT and FQNNGV. The CDR3 is 15 residues long. DNA of the CDR3: TGTGCCAGCAGCCTCGAGGGGGGGATTGCGGATGAGCAGTTCTTC. Its protein product is CASSLEGGIADEQFF.

This clone occurred once. The chain recombines TRBV5-1 with TRBJ1-4; D remains ambiguous. The CDR3 is 12 residues long. CDR1 SGHRS and CDR2 YFSETQ come from the germline V gene. V lost 6 bases to trimming and J lost 8 bases, with 11 bases between them. The CDR3 nucleotides read TGCGCCAGCATGGGGATCGACGAAAAACTGTTTTTT. It specifies CASMGIDEKLFF.

The gene calls are TRBV6-5 and TRBJ1-1, with D unresolved. CDR1 is MNHEY, CDR2 SVGAGI, per germline. The CDR3 runs to 15 residues. V was pared by 2 bases and J by 4 bases, with 14 bases between. CDR3 protein: CASSYTIKLGTEAFF. CDR3 nucleotides: TGTGCCAGCAGTTACACAATAAAGTTGGGCACTGAAGCTTTCTTT.

This clone was recorded only once. This rearrangement joins TRBV19 to TRBJ2-7, with D perhaps matching TRBD1 or TRBD2 (5 bases each). Trimming stripped 6 bases from V and 4 bases from J, with 10 bases between. This CDR3 is 12 amino acids long. Germline V lookup: CDR1 LNHDA, CDR2 SQIVND (reference sequence). The CDR3 coding sequence is TGTGCCAGTAGGAGGGGTGATTACGAGCAGTACTTC. Residues: CASRRGDYEQYF.

Worth noting for this clone: Different DNA sequences within this sample yield the same CDR3. The genes are TRBV7-9 and TRBJ1-5; D is uncertain. The CDR3 length is 13 residues. Trimming took 1 base from V and 0 from J, leaving 1 base between them. The germline V gene has CDR1 SEHNR and CDR2 FQNEAQ (reference sequence). This CDR3 reads CASSLDSNQPQHF. The CDR3 DNA is TGTGCCAGCAGCTTAGATAGCAATCAGCCCCAGCATTTT.

The CDR3 DNA reads as TGTGCCTGGAGTGTTCTACAGGGATCTGGAAACACCATATATTTT. It encodes CAWSVLQGSGNTIYF. This chain connects TRBV30 to TRBJ1-3; D possibly corresponds to TRBD1 (6 bases). The CDR3 consists of 15 residues. Trimming left V 0 bases short and J 1 base short, with 10 bases between. The germline CDR1 and CDR2 sequences are GTSNPN and SVGIG (reference sequence). Full variable domain (rest looked up from reference TRBV30 and TRBJ1-3): SQTIHQWPATLVQPVGSPLSLECTVEGTSNPNLYWYRQAAGRGLQLLFYSVGIGQISSEVPQNLSASRPQDRQFILSSKKLLLSDSGFYLCAWSVLQGSGNTIYFGEGSWLTVV.